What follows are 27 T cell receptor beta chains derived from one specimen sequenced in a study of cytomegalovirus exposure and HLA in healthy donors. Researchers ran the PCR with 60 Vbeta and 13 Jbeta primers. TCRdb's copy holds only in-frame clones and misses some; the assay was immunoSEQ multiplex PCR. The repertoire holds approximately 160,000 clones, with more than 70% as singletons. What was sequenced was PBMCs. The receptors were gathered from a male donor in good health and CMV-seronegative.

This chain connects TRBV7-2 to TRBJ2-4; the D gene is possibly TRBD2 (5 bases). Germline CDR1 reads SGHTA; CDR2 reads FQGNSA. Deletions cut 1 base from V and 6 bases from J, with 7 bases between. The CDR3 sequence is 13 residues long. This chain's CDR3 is CASSLGEGNIQYF. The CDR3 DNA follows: TGTGCCAGCAGCTTAGGAGAGGGAAACATTCAGTACTTC.

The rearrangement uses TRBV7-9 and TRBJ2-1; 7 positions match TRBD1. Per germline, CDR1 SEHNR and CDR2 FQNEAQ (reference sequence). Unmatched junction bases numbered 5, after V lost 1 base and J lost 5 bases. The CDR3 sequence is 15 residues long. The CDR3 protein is CASSLVGGRDNEQFF. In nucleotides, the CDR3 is TGTGCCAGCAGCTTAGTAGGGGGCAGGGACAATGAGCAGTTCTTC.

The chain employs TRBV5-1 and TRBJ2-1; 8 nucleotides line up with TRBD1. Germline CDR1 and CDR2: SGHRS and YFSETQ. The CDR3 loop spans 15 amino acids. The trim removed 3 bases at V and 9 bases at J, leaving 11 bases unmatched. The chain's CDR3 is CASSWNQGARGEQFF. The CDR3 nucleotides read TGCGCCAGCAGCTGGAATCAGGGGGCGCGAGGTGAGCAGTTCTTC.

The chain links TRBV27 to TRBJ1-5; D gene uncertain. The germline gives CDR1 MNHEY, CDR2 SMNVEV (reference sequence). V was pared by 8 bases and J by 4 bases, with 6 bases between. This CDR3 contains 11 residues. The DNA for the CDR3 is TGTGCCAGCGGACTTAATCAGCCCCAGCATTTT. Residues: CASGLNQPQHF.

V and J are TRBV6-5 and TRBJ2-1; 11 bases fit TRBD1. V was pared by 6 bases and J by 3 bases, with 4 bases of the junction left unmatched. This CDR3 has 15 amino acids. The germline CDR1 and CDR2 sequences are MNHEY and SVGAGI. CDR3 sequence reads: CASSRDRGYYNEQFF. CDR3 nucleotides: TGTGCCAGCAGCCGGGACAGGGGGTACTACAATGAGCAGTTCTTC.

The CDR3 reads CASSLTGYSNQPQHF. The CDR3, as DNA: TGCGCCAGCAGCTTGACGGGGTATAGCAATCAGCCCCAGCATTTT. The J gene is TRBJ1-5, the V gene TRBV5-1; no clear D gene. The V end was cut by 1 base, the J end by 0 bases, with 8 bases between. The length of the CDR3 is 15 residues. Germline CDR1 is SGHRS and CDR2 is YFSETQ.

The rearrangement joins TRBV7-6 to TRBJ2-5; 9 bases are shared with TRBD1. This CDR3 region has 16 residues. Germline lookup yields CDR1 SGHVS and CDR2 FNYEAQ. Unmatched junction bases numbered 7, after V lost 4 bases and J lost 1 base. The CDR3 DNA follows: TGTGCCAGCAGCTCCTTCGACAGGGGGGCCCAAGAGACCCAGTACTTC. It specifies CASSSFDRGAQETQYF. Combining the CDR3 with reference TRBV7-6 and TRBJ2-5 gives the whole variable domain GAGVSQSPRYKVTKRGQDVALRCDPISGHVSLYWYRQALGQGPEFLTYFNYEAQQDKSGLPNDRFSAERPEGSISTLTIQRTEQRDSAMYRCASSSFDRGAQETQYFGPGTRLLVL.

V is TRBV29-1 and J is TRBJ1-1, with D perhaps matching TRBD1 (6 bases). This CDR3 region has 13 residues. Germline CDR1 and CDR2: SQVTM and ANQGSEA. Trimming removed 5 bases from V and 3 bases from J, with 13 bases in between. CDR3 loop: CSVSNRADTEAFF. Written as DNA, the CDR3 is TGCAGCGTTTCGAACAGGGCCGACACTGAAGCTTTCTTT.

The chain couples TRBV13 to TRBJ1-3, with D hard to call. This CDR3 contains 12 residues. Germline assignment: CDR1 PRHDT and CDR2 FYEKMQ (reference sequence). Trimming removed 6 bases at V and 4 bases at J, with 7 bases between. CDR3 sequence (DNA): TGTGCCAGCAGATTTAGAGGAAACACCATATATTTT. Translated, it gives CASRFRGNTIYF. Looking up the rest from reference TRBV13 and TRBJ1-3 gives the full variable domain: AAGVIQSPRHLIKEKRETATLKCYPIPRHDTVYWYQQGPGQDPQFLISFYEKMQSDKGSIPDRFSAQQFSDYHSELNMSSLELGDSALYFCASRFRGNTIYFGEGSWLTVV.

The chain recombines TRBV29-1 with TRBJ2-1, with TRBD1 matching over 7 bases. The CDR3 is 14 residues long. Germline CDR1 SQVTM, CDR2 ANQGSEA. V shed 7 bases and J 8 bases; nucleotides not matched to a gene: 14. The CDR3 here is CSAARQGVGDEQFF. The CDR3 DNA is TGCAGCGCCGCTCGACAGGGTGTGGGGGATGAGCAGTTCTTC.

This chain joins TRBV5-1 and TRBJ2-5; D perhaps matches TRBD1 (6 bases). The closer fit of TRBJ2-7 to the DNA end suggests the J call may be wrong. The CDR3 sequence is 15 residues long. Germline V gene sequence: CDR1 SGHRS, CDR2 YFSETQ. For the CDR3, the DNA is TGCGCCAGCAGCTGGAGATACAGGGCAGGCTACGAGCAGTACTTC. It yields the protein CASSWRYRAGYEQYF.

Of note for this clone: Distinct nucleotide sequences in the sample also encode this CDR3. The CDR3 DNA reads as TGTGCCAGCGAAGCGCCTAGCGGGACGTCTCGAGAGCAGTACTTC. The encoded protein is CASEAPSGTSREQYF. The chain has TRBV7-9 and TRBJ2-7, with TRBD2 matching 9 bases. The CDR3 covers 15 residues. CDR1 is SEHNR, CDR2 FQNEAQ, per germline (reference sequence). V gave up 8 bases and J gave up 7 bases; unmatched junction bases: 15.

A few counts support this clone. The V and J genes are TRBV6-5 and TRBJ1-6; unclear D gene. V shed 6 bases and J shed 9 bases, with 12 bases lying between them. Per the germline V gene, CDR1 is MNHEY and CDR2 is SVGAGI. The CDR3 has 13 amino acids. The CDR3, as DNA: TGTGCCAGCAGCCCCCGGGATGTTTCACCCCTCCACTTT. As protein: CASSPRDVSPLHF.

CDR3 amino acids: CASSYAGPKIGELFF. The DNA of the CDR3 is TGTGCCAGCAGTTACGCGGGACCAAAGATCGGGGAGCTGTTTTTT. This chain joins TRBV6-5 and TRBJ2-2; the D gene is possibly TRBD2 (6 bases). Germline lookup yields CDR1 MNHEY and CDR2 SVGAGI. The CDR3 runs to 15 residues. The V end was cut by 2 bases, the J end by 7 bases, with 14 bases between.

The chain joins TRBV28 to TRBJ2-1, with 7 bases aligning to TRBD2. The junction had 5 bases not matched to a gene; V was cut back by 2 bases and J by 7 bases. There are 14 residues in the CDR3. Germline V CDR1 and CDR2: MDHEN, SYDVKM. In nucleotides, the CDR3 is TGTGCCAGCAGTTTAGCGGGAGTGGGTAATGAGCAGTTCTTC. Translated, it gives CASSLAGVGNEQFF.

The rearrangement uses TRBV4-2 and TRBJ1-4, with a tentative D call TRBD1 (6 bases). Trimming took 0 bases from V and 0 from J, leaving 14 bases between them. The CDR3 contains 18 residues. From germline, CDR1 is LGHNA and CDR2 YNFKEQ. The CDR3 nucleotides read TGTGCCAGCAGCCAAGAGGGGGCAGCCCTAGCAACTAATGAAAAACTGTTTTTT. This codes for CASSQEGAALATNEKLFF.

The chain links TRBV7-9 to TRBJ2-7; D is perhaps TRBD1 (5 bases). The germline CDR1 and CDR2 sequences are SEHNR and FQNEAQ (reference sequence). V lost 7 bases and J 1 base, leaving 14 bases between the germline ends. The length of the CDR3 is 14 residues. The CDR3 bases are TGTGCCAGCACCCCTGGGGCAGGTTCCTACGAGCAGTACTTC. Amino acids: CASTPGAGSYEQYF. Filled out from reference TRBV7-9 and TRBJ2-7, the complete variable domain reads DTGVSQNPRHKITKRGQNVTFRCDPISEHNRLYWYRQTLGQGPEFLTYFQNEAQLEKSRLLSDRFSAERPKGSFSTLEIQRTEQGDSAMYLCASTPGAGSYEQYFGPGTRLTVT.

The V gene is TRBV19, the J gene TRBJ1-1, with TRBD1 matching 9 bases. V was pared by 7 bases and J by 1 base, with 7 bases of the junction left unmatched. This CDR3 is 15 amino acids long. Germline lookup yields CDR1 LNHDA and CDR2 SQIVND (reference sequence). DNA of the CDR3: TGTGCCAGTATGCGGGACAGGGAGGGGAACACTGAAGCTTTCTTT. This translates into CASMRDREGNTEAFF.

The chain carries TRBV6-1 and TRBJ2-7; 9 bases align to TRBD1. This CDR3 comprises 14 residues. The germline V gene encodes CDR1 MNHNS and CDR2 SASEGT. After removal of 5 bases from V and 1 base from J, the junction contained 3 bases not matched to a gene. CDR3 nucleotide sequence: TGTGCCAGCAGTCCCGGGACAGGGTCCTACGAGCAGTACTTC. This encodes CASSPGTGSYEQYF.

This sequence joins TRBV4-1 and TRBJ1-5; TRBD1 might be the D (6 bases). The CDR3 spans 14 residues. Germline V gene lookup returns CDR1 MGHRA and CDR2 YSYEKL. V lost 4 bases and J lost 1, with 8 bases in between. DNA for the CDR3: TGCGCCAGCAGCCGCAGGGGAAGCAATCAGCCCCAGCATTTT. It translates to CASSRRGSNQPQHF.

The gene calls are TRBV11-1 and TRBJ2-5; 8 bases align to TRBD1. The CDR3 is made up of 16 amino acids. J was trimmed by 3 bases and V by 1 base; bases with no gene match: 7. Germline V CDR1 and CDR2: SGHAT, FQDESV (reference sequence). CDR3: CASSLGWGQVEETQYF. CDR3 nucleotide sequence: TGTGCCAGCAGCTTAGGATGGGGACAGGTCGAAGAGACCCAGTACTTC.

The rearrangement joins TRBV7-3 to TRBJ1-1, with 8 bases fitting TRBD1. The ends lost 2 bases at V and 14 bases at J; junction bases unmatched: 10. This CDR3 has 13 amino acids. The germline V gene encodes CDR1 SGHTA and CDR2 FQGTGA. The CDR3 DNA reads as TGTGCCAGCAGCTTAGCAGGACAGGGTTGGGCGTTCTTT. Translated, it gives CASSLAGQGWAFF. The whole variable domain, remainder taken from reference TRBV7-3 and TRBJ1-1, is GAGVSQTPSNKVTEKGKYVELRCDPISGHTALYWYRQSLGQGPEFLIYFQGTGAADDSGLPNDRFFAVRPEGSVSTLKIQRTERGDSAVYLCASSLAGQGWAFFGQGTRLTVV.

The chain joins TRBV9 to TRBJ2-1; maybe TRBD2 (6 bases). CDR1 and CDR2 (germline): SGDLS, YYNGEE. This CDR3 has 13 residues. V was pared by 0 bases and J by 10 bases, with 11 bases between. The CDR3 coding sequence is TGTGCCAGCAGCGTAGGAGGGGCGGGGGAGCAGTTCTTC. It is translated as CASSVGGAGEQFF.

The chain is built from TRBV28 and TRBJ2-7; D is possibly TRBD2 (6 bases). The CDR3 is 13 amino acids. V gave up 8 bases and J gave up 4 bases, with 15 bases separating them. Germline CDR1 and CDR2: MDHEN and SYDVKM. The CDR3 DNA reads TGTGCCAGCCAACTTCCCGGAGGGTACGAGCAGTACTTC. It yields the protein CASQLPGGYEQYF. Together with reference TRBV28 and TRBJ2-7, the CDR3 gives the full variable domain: DVKVTQSSRYLVKRTGEKVFLECVQDMDHENMFWYRQDPGLGLRLIYFSYDVKMKEKGDIPEGYSVSREKKERFSLILESASTNQTSMYLCASQLPGGYEQYFGPGTRLTVT.

The CDR3 DNA reads as TGCACCAGCAGCCATGGCCTAGCGGGGGGCACCGGGGAGCTGTTTTTT. Residues: CTSSHGLAGGTGELFF. The rearrangement joins TRBV1 to TRBJ2-2; the tabulated D call, TRBD2, remains unverified against the DNA. TRBV1 is recorded as a pseudogene. The CDR3 runs 16 residues.

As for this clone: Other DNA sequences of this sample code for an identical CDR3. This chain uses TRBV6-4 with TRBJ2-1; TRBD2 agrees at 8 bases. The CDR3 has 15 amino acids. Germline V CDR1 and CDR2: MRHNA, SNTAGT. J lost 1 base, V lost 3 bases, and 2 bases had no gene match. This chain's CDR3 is CASSDLAGSYNEQFF. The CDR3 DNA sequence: TGTGCCAGCAGTGATTTAGCGGGATCCTACAATGAGCAGTTCTTC.

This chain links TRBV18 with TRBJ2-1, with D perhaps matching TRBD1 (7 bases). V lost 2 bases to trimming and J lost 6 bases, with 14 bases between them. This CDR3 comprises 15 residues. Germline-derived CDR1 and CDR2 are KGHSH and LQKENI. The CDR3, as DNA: TGTGCCAGCTCACCAGGGCAGGGGGGCTCCAATGAGCAGTTCTTC. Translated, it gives CASSPGQGGSNEQFF.